Following are 24 T cell receptor beta chains from one sample sequenced in a study of CD8 T cells in Susac syndrome. Random hexamers were used to reverse transcribe about 0.45 to 1 ug of RNA. A single record per CDR3 protein comes from TCRdb applying MiXCR to the immunoSEQ multiplex PCR reads. This table has about 150,000 distinct CDR3 sequences, 90% to 95% appearing once. The sequenced sample consisted of CD4+ T cells from PBMCs. Receptors originate from a human donor with Susac syndrome.

CDR3 bases: TGTGCCAGCAGCCAACCCGTACAGATCAATGAGCAGTTCTTC. Protein sequence: CASSQPVQINEQFF. This chain joins TRBV5-4 and TRBJ2-1; D call uncertain. Germline loops: CDR1 SGHNT, CDR2 YYREEE (reference sequence). This CDR3 spans 14 amino acids. Trimming took 4 bases from V and 6 from J, leaving 14 bases between them.

V gene TRBV25-1 combines with J gene TRBJ2-7; D is uncertain. CDR3 length equals 11 residues. Trimming removed 2 bases from V and 3 bases from J, with 2 bases in between. Germline lookup yields CDR1 MGHDK and CDR2 SYGVNS. The CDR3 sequence: CASSENYEQYF. Here the CDR3 DNA reads TGTGCCAGCAGTGAAAACTACGAGCAGTACTTC.

This chain links TRBV25-1 with TRBJ2-6; tentatively, D is TRBD1 (6 bases). CDR3 size: 16 residues. The germline gives CDR1 MGHDK, CDR2 SYGVNS. The V and J ends lost 0 bases and 4 bases respectively, with 10 bases between them. CDR3 DNA sequence: TGTGCCAGCAGTGAATATAGGGGGTCCGGGGCCAACGTCCTGACTTTC. Encoded protein: CASSEYRGSGANVLTF.

The chain couples TRBV12-3 or TRBV12-4 to TRBJ2-5; TRBD2 aligns across 9 bases. The CDR3 extends over 13 amino acids. V gave up 2 bases and J gave up 5 bases; unmatched junction bases: 0. This chain's CDR3 is CASSLLAGETQYF. CDR3 in DNA: TGTGCCAGCAGTTTACTAGCGGGGGAGACCCAGTACTTC.

The chain employs TRBV19 and TRBJ1-1; D remains unclear. V shed 8 bases and J shed 4 bases, with 14 bases lying between them. The CDR3 runs 13 residues. Per the germline V gene, CDR1 is LNHDA and CDR2 is SQIVND (reference sequence). The CDR3 DNA reads as TGTGCCAGTTCGGGGAGCCTATCCACTGAAGCTTTCTTT. Amino acid sequence: CASSGSLSTEAFF.

V is TRBV25-1 and J is TRBJ2-1, with D uncertain. Germline CDR1 reads MGHDK; CDR2 reads SYGVNS. The germline V and J ends were trimmed by 3 bases and 7 bases, with 10 bases remaining between them. The CDR3 runs to 13 residues. The CDR3 coding sequence is TGTGCCAGCAGTGATAGTAGCAGGAATGAGCAGTTCTTC. Its protein product is CASSDSSRNEQFF.

The chain recombines TRBV25-1 with TRBJ2-1; TRBD2 aligns across 8 bases. CDR3 length: 17 residues. Germline V gene lookup returns CDR1 MGHDK and CDR2 SYGVNS. Trimming cost V 7 bases and J 10 bases; bases outside gene matches: 21. The CDR3 nucleotides are TGTGCCAGCATCCACCGGGGAGGCGGGGGGTCACCCCGGGAGCAGTTCTTC. This sequence encodes CASIHRGGGGSPREQFF.

The chain combines TRBV5-1 with TRBJ2-5, with D possibly being TRBD1 or TRBD2 (5 bases each). Germline V gene lookup returns CDR1 SGHRS and CDR2 YFSETQ. Deletions cut 3 bases from V and 5 bases from J, with 14 bases between. CDR3 length: 14 amino acids. The CDR3 region is CASSSGRGVETQYF. CDR3 DNA: TGCGCCAGCAGCTCCGGACGAGGGGTGGAGACCCAGTACTTC. The variable domain in full, with the rest retrieved from reference TRBV5-1 and TRBJ2-5, is KAGVTQTPRYLIKTRGQQVTLSCSPISGHRSVSWYQQTPGQGLQFLFEYFSETQRNKGNFPGRFSGRQFSNSRSEMNVSTLELGDSALYLCASSSGRGVETQYFGPGTRLLVL.

The chain joins TRBV7-2 to TRBJ1-6, with 9 positions matching TRBD1. This CDR3 has 15 residues. CDR1 SGHTA and CDR2 FQGNSA come from the germline V gene. After removal of 8 bases from V and 14 bases from J, the junction contained 16 bases not matched to a gene. The CDR3 region has the DNA TGTGCCAGCGGTTTTTGGGGACAGGGAGGGTCGGCCCTCCACTTT. Translation gives CASGFWGQGGSALHF.

This clonotype was seen only once. The genes are TRBV9 and TRBJ1-6; 8 bases are shared with TRBD1. The V gene's germline CDR1 is SGDLS and CDR2 YYNGEE. The CDR3 contains 15 residues. After removal of 3 bases from V and 10 bases from J, the junction contained 9 bases not matched to a gene. The CDR3 nucleotides read TGTGCCAGCAGCGAGGGAGGACAGGGCCGGTCACCCCTCCACTTT. The encoded protein is CASSEGGQGRSPLHF.

CDR3 sequence (DNA): TGTGCCAGCAGCTACGAGAGGGTACCGAACACTGAAGCTTTCTTT. Amino acid sequence: CASSYERVPNTEAFF. The V gene is TRBV7-2, the J gene TRBJ1-1; the D is unclear. This CDR3 has 15 residues. Germline V gene lookup returns CDR1 SGHTA and CDR2 FQGNSA. Between the trimmed V and J ends, which lost 4 bases and 1 base, there was a span of 13 bases.

CDR3 loop: CSVGLGSYTF. DNA for the CDR3: TGCAGCGTTGGGCTCGGCAGCTACACCTTC. This chain joins TRBV29-1 and TRBJ1-2; D ambiguous. Germline V gene lookup returns CDR1 SQVTM and CDR2 ANQGSEA. CDR3 length: 10 residues. V was pared by 4 bases and J by 9 bases, with 9 bases between.

The V gene is TRBV29-1, the J gene TRBJ2-7, with D perhaps being TRBD1 or TRBD2 (5 bases each). The CDR3 length is 14 residues. The V and J ends lost 4 bases and 3 bases respectively, with 16 bases between them. The V gene's germline CDR1 is SQVTM and CDR2 ANQGSEA. In nucleotides, the CDR3 is TGCAGCGTTGGATCTGGGGACCTCAGCTACGAGCAGTACTTC. Translation: CSVGSGDLSYEQYF.

The chain has TRBV29-1 and TRBJ1-6; the D is unclear. Germline V gives CDR1 SQVTM, CDR2 ANQGSEA. Trimming removed 5 bases from V and 16 bases from J, with 18 bases in between. This CDR3 contains 12 residues. CDR3 amino acids: CSVREGVDTLHF. CDR3 DNA sequence: TGCAGCGTTAGAGAGGGAGTCGACACTCTCCACTTT.

The chain employs TRBV7-9 and TRBJ1-4; TRBD1 matches 10 bases. V trimming: 5 bases; J trimming: 8 bases; junction bases outside the gene matches: 5. Germline V gives CDR1 SEHNR, CDR2 FQNEAQ (reference sequence). There are 14 residues in the CDR3. CDR3 DNA sequence: TGTGCCAGCAGCCTGACAGGGGGCAGCGAAAAACTGTTTTTT. It encodes CASSLTGGSEKLFF.

The genes are TRBV11-1 and TRBJ2-1, with D unresolved. CDR1 SGHAT and CDR2 FQDESV come from the germline V gene (reference sequence). This CDR3 contains 14 residues. V lost 2 bases, J lost 7 bases, and 12 bases lay in between. The CDR3 bases are TGTGCCAGCAGCTTATTAGGACCAGAGAATGAGCAGTTCTTC. Translation: CASSLLGPENEQFF.

As to this clonotype: Compared with germline, one end of the junction differs, possibly owing to a read error. CDR3 amino acids: CASSDPNVANAEAFF. The CDR3 DNA follows: TGTGCCAGCAGTGACCCCAACGTGGCGAACGCTGAAGCTTTCTTT. The chain couples TRBV25-1 to TRBJ1-1, with D uncertain. The CDR3 consists of 15 residues. The germline CDR1 and CDR2 sequences are MGHDK and SYGVNS.

The chain has TRBV12-3 or TRBV12-4 and TRBJ1-1; 8 bases fit TRBD1. The CDR3 loop spans 14 amino acids. V dropped 5 bases and J dropped 6; count of bases not matched to a gene: 8. CDR3: CASSLRTGTPEAFF. CDR3 in DNA: TGTGCCAGCAGTCTAAGGACAGGGACCCCTGAAGCTTTCTTT.

The chain's CDR3 is CAVGSETQYF. Here the CDR3 DNA reads TGTGCAGTTGGATCGGAGACCCAGTACTTC. This sequence joins TRBV6-2 or TRBV6-3 and TRBJ2-5, with unresolved D. The CDR3 covers 10 residues. The germline gives CDR1 MNHEY, CDR2 SVGEGT.

The CDR3 DNA reads as TGCAGCGTTGAGGGCGGGGGGCGACCAGATACGCAGTATTTT. As protein: CSVEGGGRPDTQYF. The chain employs TRBV29-1 and TRBJ2-3, with 8 bases fitting TRBD2. Trimming cost V 3 bases and J 4 bases; bases outside gene matches: 6. Germline V lookup: CDR1 SQVTM, CDR2 ANQGSEA. This CDR3 spans 14 amino acids.

A single count supports this clonotype. CDR3 residues: CASSQDRVVQFF. CDR3 bases: TGTGCCAGCAGCCAAGATAGGGTCGTGCAGTTCTTC. This chain links TRBV3-1 with TRBJ2-1; D is ambiguous. Germline V lookup: CDR1 LGHDT, CDR2 YNNKEL (reference sequence). CDR3 length: 12 amino acids. V lost 0 bases and J 12 bases, leaving 9 bases between the germline ends.

The chain couples TRBV10-3 to TRBJ2-1; TRBD2 agrees at 13 bases. The V gene end was trimmed by 5 bases and the J gene end by 2 bases; junction bases not matched to a gene: 9. Germline CDR1 ENHRY, CDR2 SYGVKD. The CDR3 extends over 18 amino acids. The DNA for the CDR3 is TGTGCCATCAGTACCCGGACTAGCGGGGGTACCCCCTACAATGAGCAGTTCTTC. It specifies CAISTRTSGGTPYNEQFF.

The chain has TRBV5-1 and TRBJ1-1; the D gene is possibly TRBD1 (6 bases). CDR3 length: 13 amino acids. Looked up from germline, CDR1 is SGHRS and CDR2 is YFSETQ. Trimming removed 4 bases from V and 2 bases from J, with 9 bases in between. Written as DNA, the CDR3 is TGCGCCAGCAGCCCCGGGACAAACACTGAAGCTTTCTTT. This sequence encodes CASSPGTNTEAFF.

The gene calls are TRBV23-1 and TRBJ2-2; 8 bases map to TRBD1. TRBV23-1 is identified as an open reading frame with a role that is uncertain. V lost 3 bases and J lost 4; bases outside the gene matches: 10. This CDR3 region has 17 residues. The CDR3 nucleotides read TGCGCCAGCAGTCACGCCTCGACAGGGGAAGCCACCGGGGAGCTGTTTTTT. It is translated as CASSHASTGEATGELFF.